This TCR beta chain was profiled in a study of Ad26.COV2.S vaccination and SARS-CoV-2 variants. General study points: Following vaccination, spike-specific CD8+ and CD4+ T cell responses reportedly exhibited substantial breadth. Higher spike-specific TCR breadth was found in vaccine recipients than in placebo recipients.

CDR1 and CDR2 (germline): MGHRA, YSYEKL. The CDR3 contains 15 residues. Trimming shortened V by 4 bases and J by 1 base, and 10 bases separated the two germline ends. Treatment noted: over 15 received Ad26.COV2.S at low or high dose, single or two shots; about 5 received placebo; per-sample allocation not given. Day 63 after the first injection of vaccine or placebo was the sampling time. Here immunoSEQ multiplex PCR was the method, and the copy in TCRdb shows in-frame clones only, minus some. This table has about half a million clones, 80% to 90% appearing once. This clone was seen more than once but under ten times. Its antigen is currently unknown.

Sequencing used peripheral blood, obtained in a trial of Ad26.COV2.S vaccine versus placebo. The receptor comes from a person aged 18-65 years who received the Ad26.COV2.S COVID-19 vaccine or a placebo. J is TRBJ1-4 and V is TRBV4-1; a weak D match, TRBD1 (6 bases). CDR3 nucleotides: TGCGCCAGCAGCCTAGGGGGTGGAACTAATGAAAAACTGTTTTTT. Its translation: CASSLGGGTNEKLFF.